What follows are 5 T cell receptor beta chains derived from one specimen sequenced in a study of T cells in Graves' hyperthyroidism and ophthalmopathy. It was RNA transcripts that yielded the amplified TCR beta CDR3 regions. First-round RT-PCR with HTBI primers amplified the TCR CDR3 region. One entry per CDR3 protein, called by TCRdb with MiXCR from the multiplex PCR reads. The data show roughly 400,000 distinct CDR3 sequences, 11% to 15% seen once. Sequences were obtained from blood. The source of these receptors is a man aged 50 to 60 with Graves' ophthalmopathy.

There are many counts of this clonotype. The CDR3 DNA sequence: TGTGCCAGCAGCCCAATGGGGACACCGACCGGGGAGCTGTTTTTT. As protein: CASSPMGTPTGELFF. The chain combines TRBV3-1 with TRBJ2-2; tentative D call: TRBD1 (6 bases). This CDR3 has 15 residues. The V end was cut by 4 bases, the J end by 5 bases, with 14 bases between. Germline lookup yields CDR1 LGHDT and CDR2 YNNKEL (reference sequence). The full variable domain, rest sourced from reference TRBV3-1 and TRBJ2-2, is DTAVSQTPKYLVTQMGNDKSIKCEQNLGHDTMYWYKQDSKKFLKIMFSYNNKELIINETVPNRFSPKSPDKAHLNLHINSLELGDSAVYFCASSPMGTPTGELFFGEGSRLTVL.

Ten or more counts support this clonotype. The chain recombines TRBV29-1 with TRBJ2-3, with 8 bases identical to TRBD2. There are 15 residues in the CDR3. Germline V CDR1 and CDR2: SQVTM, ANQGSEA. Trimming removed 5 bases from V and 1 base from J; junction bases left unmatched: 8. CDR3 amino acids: CSVPQAGVGTDTQYF. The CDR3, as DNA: TGCAGCGTTCCCCAAGCGGGAGTAGGCACAGATACGCAGTATTTT.

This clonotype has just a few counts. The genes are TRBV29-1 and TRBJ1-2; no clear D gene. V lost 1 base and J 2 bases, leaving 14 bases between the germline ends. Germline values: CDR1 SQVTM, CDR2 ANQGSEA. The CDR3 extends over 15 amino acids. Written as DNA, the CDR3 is TGCAGCGTTGAAGGGCTACAGACGGAGAACTATGGCTACACCTTC. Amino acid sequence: CSVEGLQTENYGYTF.

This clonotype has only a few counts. CDR3 sequence: CSVEVGAGEQYF. The CDR3, as DNA: TGCAGCGTTGAGGTGGGAGCGGGCGAGCAGTACTTC. The J gene is TRBJ2-7, the V gene TRBV29-1; TRBD2 might be the D (6 bases). Looked up from germline, CDR1 is SQVTM and CDR2 is ANQGSEA. The CDR3 has 12 amino acids. With 3 bases removed from V and 6 bases from J, the gap between germline ends came to 12 bases.

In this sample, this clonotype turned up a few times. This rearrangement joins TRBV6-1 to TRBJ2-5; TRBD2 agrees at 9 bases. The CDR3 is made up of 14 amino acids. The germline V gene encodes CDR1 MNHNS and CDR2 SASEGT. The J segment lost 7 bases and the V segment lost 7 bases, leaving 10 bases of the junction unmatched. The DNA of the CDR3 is TGTGCCAGCACCCCCCTAGCGGGACGGGGGACCCAGTACTTC. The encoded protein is CASTPLAGRGTQYF.